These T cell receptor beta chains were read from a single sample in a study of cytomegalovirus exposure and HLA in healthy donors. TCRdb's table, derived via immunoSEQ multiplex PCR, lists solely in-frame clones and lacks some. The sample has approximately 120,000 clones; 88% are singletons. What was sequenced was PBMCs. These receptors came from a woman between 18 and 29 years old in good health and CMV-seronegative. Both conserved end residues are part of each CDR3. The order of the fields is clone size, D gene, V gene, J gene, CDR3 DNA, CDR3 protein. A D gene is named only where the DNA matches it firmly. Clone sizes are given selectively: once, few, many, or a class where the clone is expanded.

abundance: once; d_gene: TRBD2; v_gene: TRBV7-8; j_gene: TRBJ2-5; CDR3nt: TGTGCCAGCAGCTTTGCGGGAGAGGTGGAGACCCAGTACTTC; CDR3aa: CASSFAGEVETQYF
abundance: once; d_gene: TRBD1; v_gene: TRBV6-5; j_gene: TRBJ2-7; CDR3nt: TGTGCCAGCAGGGGGGGGACAGGGACCTACGAGCAGTACTTC; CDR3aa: CASRGGTGTYEQYF
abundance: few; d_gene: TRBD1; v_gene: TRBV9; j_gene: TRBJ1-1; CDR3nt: TGTGCCAGCAGCCCCCGGACAGGACCTGAAGCTTTCTTT; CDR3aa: CASSPRTGPEAFF
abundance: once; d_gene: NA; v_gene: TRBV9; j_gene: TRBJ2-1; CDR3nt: TGTGCCAGCAGCGCCGAGAGTAATGAGCAGTTCTTC; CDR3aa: CASSAESNEQFF
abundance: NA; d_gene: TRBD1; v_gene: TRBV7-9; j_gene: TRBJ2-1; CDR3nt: TGTGCCAGCAGCCCATCGTTTTCGGACAGGGTATACAATGAGCAGTTCTTC; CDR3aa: CASSPSFSDRVYNEQFF
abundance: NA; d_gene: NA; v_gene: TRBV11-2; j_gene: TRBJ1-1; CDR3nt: TGTGCCAGCAGTTTTACAGGGGAAGCTTTCTTT; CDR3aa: CASSFTGEAFF
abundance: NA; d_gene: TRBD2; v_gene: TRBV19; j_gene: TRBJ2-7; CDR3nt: TGTGCCAGTAGTATTGATCGGACTAGCGGCTCCTACGAGCAGTACTTC; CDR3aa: CASSIDRTSGSYEQYF
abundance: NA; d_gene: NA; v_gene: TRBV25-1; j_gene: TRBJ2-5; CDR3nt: TGTGCCAGCCTCAAGGGGGGGGCTCAGGAGACCCAGTACTTC; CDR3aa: CASLKGGAQETQYF
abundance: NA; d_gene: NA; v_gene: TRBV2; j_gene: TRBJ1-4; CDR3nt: TGTGCCAGCACGGTAACGTCAACTAATGAAAAACTGTTTTTT; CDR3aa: CASTVTSTNEKLFF
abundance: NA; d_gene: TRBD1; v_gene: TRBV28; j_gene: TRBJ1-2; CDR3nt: TGTGCCAGCAGACGACAGGGGGTTGGGTCTAACTATGGCTACACCTTC; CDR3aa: CASRRQGVGSNYGYTF
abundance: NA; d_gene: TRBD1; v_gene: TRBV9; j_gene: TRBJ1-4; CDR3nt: TGTGCCAGCAGCGCAGGACAGGGGTATGAAAAACTGTTTTTT; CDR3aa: CASSAGQGYEKLFF
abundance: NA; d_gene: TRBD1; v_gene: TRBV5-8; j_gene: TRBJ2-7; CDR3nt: TGTGCCAGCAGCTGGGACAGCTCCTACGAGCAGTACTTC; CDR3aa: CASSWDSSYEQYF
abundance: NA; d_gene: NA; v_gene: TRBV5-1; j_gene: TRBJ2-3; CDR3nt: TGCGCCAGCAGCTTGGGACAGGAGGCCCCCACAGATACGCAGTATTTT; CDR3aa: CASSLGQEAPTDTQYF
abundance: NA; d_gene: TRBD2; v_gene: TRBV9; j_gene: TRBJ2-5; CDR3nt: TGTGCCAGCAGCGTAGGCGGGGGGGCCAAGTTCGAGACCCAGTACTTC; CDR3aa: CASSVGGGAKFETQYF
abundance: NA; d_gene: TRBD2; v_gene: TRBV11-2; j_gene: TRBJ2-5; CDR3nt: TGTGCCAGCAGCTCCCTGGATACCGGGACTAGCGAAAGGGAGACCCAGTACTTC; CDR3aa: CASSSLDTGTSERETQYF
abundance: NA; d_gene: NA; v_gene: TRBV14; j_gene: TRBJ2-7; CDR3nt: TGTGCCAGCGGCCGGGCGGGAAGAGGATACGAGCAGTACTTC; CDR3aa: CASGRAGRGYEQYF
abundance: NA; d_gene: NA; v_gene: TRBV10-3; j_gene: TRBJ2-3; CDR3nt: TGTGCCATCAGTGAGACTGGGGCAGGGGAGGATACGCAGTATTTT; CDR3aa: CAISETGAGEDTQYF
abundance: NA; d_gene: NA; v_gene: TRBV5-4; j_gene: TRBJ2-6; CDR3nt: TGTGCCAGCAGCCCCAGGGGTTCTGGGGCCAACGTCCTGACTTTC; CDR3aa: CASSPRGSGANVLTF
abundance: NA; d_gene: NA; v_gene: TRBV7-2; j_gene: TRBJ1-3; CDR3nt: TGTGCCAGCAGCCAAATGGATACGGGAGACACCATATATTTT; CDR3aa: CASSQMDTGDTIYF
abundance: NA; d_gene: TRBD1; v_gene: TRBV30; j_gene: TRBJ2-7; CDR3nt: TGTGCCTGGGGACAGGGGCATTACTACGAGCAGTACTTC; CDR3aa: CAWGQGHYYEQYF
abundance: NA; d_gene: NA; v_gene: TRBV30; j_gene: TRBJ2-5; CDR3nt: TGTGCCTGGAGGAGAGATATTGAGACCCAGTACTTC; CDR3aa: CAWRRDIETQYF
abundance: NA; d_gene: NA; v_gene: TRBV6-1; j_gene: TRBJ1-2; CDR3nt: TGTGCCAGCAGGAGGGACTATGGCTACACCTTC; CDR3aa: CASRRDYGYTF
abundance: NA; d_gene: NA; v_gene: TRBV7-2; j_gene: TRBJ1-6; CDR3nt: TGTGCCAGCAGCCAAAGGACGCAGGGGTATTCACCCCTCCACTTT; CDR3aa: CASSQRTQGYSPLHF
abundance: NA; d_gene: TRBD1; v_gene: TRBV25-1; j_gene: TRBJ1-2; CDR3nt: TGTGCCAGCAGCTGGACAGGGGGGAGGGGCTATACCTTC; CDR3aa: CASSWTGGRGYTF
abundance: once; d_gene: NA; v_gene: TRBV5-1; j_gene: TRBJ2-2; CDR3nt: TGCGCCAGCAGCTTAAGTCTAGGTCGAGGGAAGGTGCCCACCGGGGAGCTGTTTTTT; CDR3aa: CASSLSLGRGKVPTGELFF
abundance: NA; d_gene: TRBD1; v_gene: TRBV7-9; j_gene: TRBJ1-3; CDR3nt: TGTGCCAGCAGCGCCATAGACAGGGGAGGTTCGGACACCATATATTTT; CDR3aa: CASSAIDRGGSDTIYF
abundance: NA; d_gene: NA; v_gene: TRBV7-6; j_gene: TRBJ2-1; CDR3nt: TGTGCCAGCAGCTTTAGTAACTTAATAAGGGGACTTTCGAACAATGAGCAGTTCTTC; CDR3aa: CASSFSNLIRGLSNNEQFF
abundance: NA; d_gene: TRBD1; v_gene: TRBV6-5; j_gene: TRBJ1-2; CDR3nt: TGTGCCAGCAGCGCCGGGACAGTCTTTAACTATGGCTACACCTTC; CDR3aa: CASSAGTVFNYGYTF
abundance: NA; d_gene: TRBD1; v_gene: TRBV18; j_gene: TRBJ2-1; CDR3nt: TGTGCCAGCTCACCAGGGACAGGGTCCTACAATGAGCAGTTCTTC; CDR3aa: CASSPGTGSYNEQFF
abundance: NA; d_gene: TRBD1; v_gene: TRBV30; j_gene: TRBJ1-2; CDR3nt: TGTGCCTGGAGTCTCGGACAGGGTGCTAACTATGGCTACACCTTC; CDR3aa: CAWSLGQGANYGYTF
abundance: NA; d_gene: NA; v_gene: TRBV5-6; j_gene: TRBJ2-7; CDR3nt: TGTGCCAGCAGCCTTCGGGGAACCTACGAGCAGTACTTC; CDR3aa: CASSLRGTYEQYF
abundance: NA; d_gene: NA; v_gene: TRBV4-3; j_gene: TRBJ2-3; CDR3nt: TGCGCCAGCAGCCAAGATATGGGCGGGGTATCAGATACGCAGTATTTT; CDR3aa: CASSQDMGGVSDTQYF
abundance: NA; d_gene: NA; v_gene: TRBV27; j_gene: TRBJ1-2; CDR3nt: TGTGCCAGCAGTTTTGGGAGGGACTATGGCTACACCTTC; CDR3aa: CASSFGRDYGYTF
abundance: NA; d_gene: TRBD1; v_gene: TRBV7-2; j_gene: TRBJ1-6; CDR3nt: TGTGCCACAGGGAGGGACAGGCCGAGTATGAGGAATTCACCCCTCCACTTT; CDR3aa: CATGRDRPSMRNSPLHF
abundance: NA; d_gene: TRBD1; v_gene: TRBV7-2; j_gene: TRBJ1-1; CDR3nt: TGTGCCAGCAGCCGCCCGGACAGGGGCACTGAAGCTTTCTTT; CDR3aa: CASSRPDRGTEAFF